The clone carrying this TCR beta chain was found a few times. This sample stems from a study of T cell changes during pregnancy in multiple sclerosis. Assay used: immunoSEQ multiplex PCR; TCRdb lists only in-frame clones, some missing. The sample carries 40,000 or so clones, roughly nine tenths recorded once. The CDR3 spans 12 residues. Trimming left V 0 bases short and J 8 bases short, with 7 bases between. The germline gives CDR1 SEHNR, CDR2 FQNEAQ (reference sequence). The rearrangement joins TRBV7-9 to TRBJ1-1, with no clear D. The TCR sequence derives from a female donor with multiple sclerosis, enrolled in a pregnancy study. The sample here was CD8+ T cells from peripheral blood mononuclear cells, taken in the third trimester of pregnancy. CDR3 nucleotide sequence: TGTGCCAGCAGCTTAGCTGGAGGGGAAGCTTTCTTT. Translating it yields CASSLAGGEAFF.